Below are 7 T cell receptor beta chains sequenced from a single sample in a study of CD8 T cells in ankylosing spondylitis. The study, taken as a whole, reports: Blood from ankylosing spondylitis patients appeared to carry a characteristic eight-variant TCR beta motif.

Their antigens remain unidentified. TCRdb analysed the 5' RACE reads with MiXCR anew, one entry per CDR3 protein. The top ten hold almost 7% of the sample, which has about 540,000 distinct CDR3 sequences, about 12% seen once. Sample: blood, either unsorted or a sorted T cell fraction (not recorded which). The receptors originated from a male donor with ankylosing spondylitis.

This clonotype was seen only a few times. The chain recombines TRBV5-5 with TRBJ1-5; maybe TRBD1 (5 bases). From germline, CDR1 is SGHKS and CDR2 YYEKEE (reference sequence). V was cut by 4 bases and J by 2 bases, with 19 bases left in between. This CDR3 contains 17 residues. The CDR3 nucleotides are TGTGCCAGCAGCCTTGGGACCAGTCGGGGGGGCAATCAGCCCCAGCATTTT. Translated, it gives CASSLGTSRGGNQPQHF.

This clonotype came up a few times. The chain's CDR3 is CASSLVRGDSSYEQYF. The CDR3 nucleotides are TGTGCCAGCAGCTTAGTTAGGGGTGACAGCTCCTACGAGCAGTACTTC. The V and J genes are TRBV7-9 and TRBJ2-7; perhaps TRBD1 as D (5 bases). CDR1 SEHNR and CDR2 FQNEAQ come from the germline V gene (reference sequence). V lost 1 base and J lost 0, with 13 bases in between. The CDR3 length is 16 residues.

The rearrangement joins TRBV5-1 to TRBJ2-3; the D is unclear. The CDR3 runs to 15 residues. Trimming took off 3 bases at V and 3 bases at J, with 14 bases between the two ends. CDR1 is SGHRS, CDR2 YFSETQ, per germline. In nucleotides, the CDR3 is TGCGCCAGCAGCTGGGCGGTCCTCGAGACAGATACGCAGTATTTT. The encoded protein is CASSWAVLETDTQYF.

The chain is built from TRBV7-2 and TRBJ2-5; D ambiguous. In germline, CDR1 is SGHTA, CDR2 FQGNSA. The V end lost 5 bases, the J end lost 0 bases, and 7 bases lay between the germline ends. This CDR3 region has 13 residues. This CDR3 reads CASSARDQETQYF. The CDR3 nucleotides are TGTGCCAGCAGCGCTAGGGACCAAGAGACCCAGTACTTC.

This chain uses TRBV5-6 with TRBJ2-1; 7 bases align to TRBD2. The CDR3 sequence is 16 residues long. Germline V gene data show CDR1 as SGHDT and CDR2 as YYEEEE. Losses at the gene ends were 6 bases for V and 4 bases for J; bases not matched to a gene: 13. CDR3 in DNA: TGTGCCAGCAACCTAATGCGGCTAGCGGTTTACAATGAGCAGTTCTTC. It yields the protein CASNLMRLAVYNEQFF.

The rearrangement joins TRBV29-1 to TRBJ2-2, with 7 bases lining up with TRBD1. V trimming: 2 bases; J trimming: 6 bases; junction bases outside the gene matches: 3. This CDR3 is built from 13 residues. Germline lookup yields CDR1 SQVTM and CDR2 ANQGSEA. CDR3 sequence: CSVETGVPGELFF. CDR3 nucleotide sequence: TGCAGCGTTGAAACAGGGGTACCCGGGGAGCTGTTTTTT.

There are a few counts of this clonotype. The CDR3 sequence is CASSQLRTTNTGELFF. The CDR3 DNA reads as TGTGCCAGCAGCCAGTTACGGACAACCAACACCGGGGAGCTGTTTTTT. The chain is built from TRBV14 and TRBJ2-2; D possibly corresponds to TRBD1 (5 bases). Germline CDR1 reads SGHDN; CDR2 reads FVKESK. V shed 3 bases and J shed 2 bases, with 13 bases lying between them. The CDR3 totals 16 residues.